This TCR beta chain was retrieved from a study of cytomegalovirus exposure and HLA in healthy donors. PCR was performed using 60 Vbeta and 13 Jbeta primers. Measured with immunoSEQ multiplex PCR; TCRdb has only the in-frame clones, and not every one. The table for this sample gives approximately 120,000 clones. Findings of the study overall: Analyses of presence and absence presupposed an approximately uniform sequencing depth across donors. The authors judged a highly shared variant cluster likely a sequencing artifact. The productive fraction for most TCR beta V segments was about 87% or about 30% in an earlier analysis. Follow-up analysis later connected one missense variant in DCLRE1C with trimming of TCR beta V- and J-genes.

As concerns this clone: Its specificity is unknown.

The ends lost 3 bases at V and 3 bases at J; junction bases unmatched: 6. Germline V gene sequence: CDR1 MNHNY, CDR2 SVGAGI (reference sequence). The CDR3 is made up of 15 amino acids. The chain carries TRBV6-6 and TRBJ2-7; 9 positions agree with TRBD2. Sample: PBMCs. The TCR sequence derives from a man aged 35-49 years in good health and CMV-seronegative. The CDR3: CASSYGTSSRYEQYF. In nucleotides, the CDR3 is TGTGCCAGCAGTTATGGGACTAGCTCCCGCTACGAGCAGTACTTC.